The 24 T cell receptor beta chains in this list originate from one sample, sequenced in a study of T cell responses to AZD1222 COVID-19 vaccine (dated by TCRdb to the early 2020s). Libraries were made using the immunoSEQ multiplex PCR assay. The immuneACCESS repertoire file appears here via TCRdb, limited to in-frame rearrangements. These files lack a portion of the clones; in checked studies, under half of the deficit traces to unresolved V genes, and the cause of the others is not known. This sample holds approximately 200,000 clones; over 80% were observed only once. Less than 3% of the sample is taken by the ten largest. Explained via the paper, the time point label denotes: baseline before first vaccination. Interpreted using the paper, the treatment or condition label stands for: meningococcal conjugate vaccine given as trial control. The input for sequencing was peripheral blood, taken on day 0 of MenACWY control vaccination. The receptors shown here come from an adult in good health.

The chain uses TRBV4-2 and TRBJ1-5; 7 bases line up with TRBD1. This CDR3 has 15 amino acids. The junction had 3 bases not matched to a gene; V was cut back by 0 bases and J by 4 bases. Per germline, CDR1 LGHNA and CDR2 YNFKEQ. The CDR3 nucleotides read TGTGCCAGCAGCCAAGAAGAGGACAGGAATCAGCCCCAGCATTTT. Its protein product is CASSQEEDRNQPQHF.

This clone was observed a handful of times. In DNA form, the CDR3 reads TGTGCCAGCAGTTACGGGGCTAGCGGGGGAACCTACGAGCAGTACTTC. This sequence encodes CASSYGASGGTYEQYF. V usage is TRBV6-5 and J usage is TRBJ2-7; 10 nucleotides align to TRBD2. V lost 2 bases to trimming and J lost 2 bases; unmatched junction nucleotides: 6. Germline V CDR1 and CDR2: MNHEY, SVGAGI. The CDR3 loop spans 16 amino acids.

The chain combines TRBV25-1 with TRBJ2-1; TRBD2 agrees at 10 bases. CDR3 length: 17 amino acids. Germline CDR1 is MGHDK and CDR2 is SYGVNS. After removal of 2 bases from V and 1 base from J, the junction contained 5 bases not matched to a gene. CDR3 bases: TGTGCCAGCAGTGAAGGTAGACTAGCGGGTTCCTACAATGAGCAGTTCTTC. As protein: CASSEGRLAGSYNEQFF.

The rearrangement links TRBV6-5 to TRBJ1-5; D may be TRBD1 (5 bases). Between the trimmed V and J ends, which lost 4 bases and 6 bases, there was a span of 16 bases. CDR3 length: 15 amino acids. Germline CDR1 and CDR2: MNHEY and SVGAGI. The CDR3 DNA follows: TGTGCCAGCAGTTGGGCAGGGAGAAACGGTCAGCCCCAGCATTTT. Its translation: CASSWAGRNGQPQHF.

The gene calls are TRBV21-1 and TRBJ2-6; the D segment call TRBD1 is taken from the table without a DNA check. TRBV21-1 has pseudogene status. The length of the CDR3 is 19 residues. CDR3: CASSKGAGRFVTGANVLTF. CDR3 DNA sequence: TGTGCCAGCAGCAAAGGGGCAGGCAGGTTTGTGACTGGGGCCAACGTCCTGACTTTC.

In this sample, this clone turned up a few times. The chain is built from TRBV29-1 and TRBJ2-7, with 8 bases lining up with TRBD1. The germline CDR1 and CDR2 sequences are SQVTM and ANQGSEA. V dropped 1 base and J dropped 0; count of bases not matched to a gene: 5. The CDR3 is 15 residues long. The CDR3: CSVEAWDRSSYEQYF. In nucleotides, the CDR3 is TGCAGCGTTGAAGCCTGGGACAGGAGCTCCTACGAGCAGTACTTC.

A single count supports this clone. This chain connects TRBV5-1 to TRBJ1-1, with 7 bases aligning to TRBD1. CDR3 length equals 13 residues. J lost 1 base, V lost 5 bases, and 2 bases had no gene match. The germline gives CDR1 SGHRS, CDR2 YFSETQ. CDR3 bases: TGCGCCAGCAGGACAGGGCCGAACACTGAAGCTTTCTTT. It translates to CASRTGPNTEAFF.

This clone turned up a few times. The chain carries TRBV3-1 (or the pseudogene TRBV3-2) and TRBJ1-5; no reliable D call. CDR3 length: 15 residues. Trimming cost V 3 bases and J 8 bases, with 17 bases left between them. Germline V gene sequence: CDR1 LGHDT, CDR2 YNNKEL (reference sequence). CDR3 sequence: CASSQGVSVGEPQHF. Written as DNA, the CDR3 is TGTGCCAGCAGCCAGGGAGTGTCAGTAGGTGAGCCCCAGCATTTT.

This clone was picked up a small number of times. The rearrangement links TRBV7-3 to TRBJ2-7, with 12 nucleotides matching TRBD2. The CDR3 runs 17 residues. Trimming took 5 bases from V and 2 from J; bases not matched to a gene: 10. Germline values: CDR1 SGHTA, CDR2 FQGTGA. DNA of the CDR3: TGTGCCAGCAGCGGTACTTGGACTAGCGGGAATACCTACGAGCAGTACTTC. Translated, it gives CASSGTWTSGNTYEQYF.

This rearrangement joins TRBV6-2 or TRBV6-3 to TRBJ1-1; D ambiguous. Looked up from germline, CDR1 is MNHEY and CDR2 is SVGEGT. The CDR3 covers 12 residues. V was pared by 3 bases and J by 5 bases, with 7 bases between. The CDR3, as DNA: TGTGCCAGCAGTTATCGGGTAACTGAAGCTTTCTTT. It specifies CASSYRVTEAFF.

This clone was recorded only once. The chain uses TRBV28 and TRBJ2-7; TRBD2 is a possible D gene (6 bases). The germline V gene has CDR1 MDHEN and CDR2 SYDVKM. This CDR3 spans 13 amino acids. The V gene lost 8 bases and the J gene lost 8 bases, with 19 bases spanning the gap. CDR3 sequence reads: CASLRDSTFQQYF. In nucleotides, the CDR3 is TGTGCCAGCCTCCGGGACTCCACTTTTCAGCAGTACTTC.

The chain combines TRBV29-1 with TRBJ2-3; TRBD2 agrees at 9 bases. The junction had 8 bases not matched to a gene; V was cut back by 8 bases and J by 2 bases. Germline loops: CDR1 SQVTM, CDR2 ANQGSEA. This CDR3 contains 14 residues. CDR3 protein: CSTTAGGTTDTQYF. For the CDR3, the DNA is TGCAGCACGACAGCGGGAGGCACCACAGATACGCAGTATTTT.

V gene TRBV2 combines with J gene TRBJ1-6; D unresolved. From germline, CDR1 is SNHLY and CDR2 FYNNEI. V lost 4 bases and J 14 bases, leaving 18 bases between the germline ends. The CDR3 runs 14 residues. The CDR3 loop is CASSGGIGSAALHF. The DNA of the CDR3 is TGTGCCAGCAGTGGAGGAATAGGGTCGGCGGCCCTCCACTTT. The full variable domain, with the rest looked up from reference TRBV2 and TRBJ1-6, is EPEVTQTPSHQVTQMGQEVILRCVPISNHLYFYWYRQILGQKVEFLVSFYNNEISEKSEIFDDQFSVERPDGSNFTLKIRSTKLEDSAMYFCASSGGIGSAALHFGNGTRLTVT.

J is TRBJ2-3 and V is TRBV30; the match to TRBD2 covers 10 bases. The CDR3 covers 17 residues. The V and J ends lost 1 base and 2 bases, in that order; junction bases with no gene match: 9. CDR1 and CDR2 from the germline V gene are GTSNPN and SVGIG (reference sequence). The CDR3 is CAWSAGLAGGTTDTQYF. The CDR3 DNA is TGTGCCTGGAGTGCGGGGTTAGCGGGGGGTACCACAGATACGCAGTATTTT.

The chain recombines TRBV5-1 with TRBJ2-7, with D tentatively TRBD1 (7 bases). The CDR3 loop spans 16 amino acids. V gave up 3 bases and J gave up 3 bases, with 19 bases separating them. Germline CDR1 and CDR2: SGHRS and YFSETQ. CDR3 region: CASSWGRGARDYEQYF. CDR3 nucleotide sequence: TGCGCCAGCAGCTGGGGCAGGGGGGCGAGGGACTACGAGCAGTACTTC.

The rearrangement joins TRBV5-4 to TRBJ2-7; D is possibly TRBD2 (5 bases). Trimming shortened V by 3 bases and J by 6 bases, and 16 bases separated the two germline ends. The germline V gene has CDR1 SGHNT and CDR2 YYREEE (reference sequence). CDR3 length: 14 amino acids. The CDR3 bases are TGTGCCAGCAGCTCCAGGACTTCCTTTCGCGAGCAGTACTTC. Translation gives CASSSRTSFREQYF.

The chain uses TRBV10-3 and TRBJ2-3; TRBD2 matches 7 bases. V dropped 6 bases and J dropped 3; count of bases not matched to a gene: 6. CDR1 is ENHRY and CDR2 is SYGVKD in the germline V gene. The length of the CDR3 is 14 residues. The CDR3 loop is CAIRDGTKTDTQYF. The DNA for the CDR3 is TGTGCCATCAGGGACGGGACTAAGACAGATACGCAGTATTTT.

The V call is TRBV28, the J call TRBJ2-7, with TRBD1 as a possible D gene (5 bases). Per the germline V gene, CDR1 is MDHEN and CDR2 is SYDVKM. Trimming took 6 bases from V and 9 from J, leaving 21 bases between them. The CDR3 loop spans 14 amino acids. The CDR3 coding sequence is TGTGCCAGCAGCCCCCAGGGCTTTCAAATTAGGCAGTACTTC. This sequence encodes CASSPQGFQIRQYF. The full variable domain, completed using reference TRBV28 and TRBJ2-7, is DVKVTQSSRYLVKRTGEKVFLECVQDMDHENMFWYRQDPGLGLRLIYFSYDVKMKEKGDIPEGYSVSREKKERFSLILESASTNQTSMYLCASSPQGFQIRQYFGPGTRLTVT.

This chain connects TRBV5-4 to TRBJ1-1; 7 nucleotides align to TRBD1. The CDR3 length is 15 residues. V was pared by 4 bases and J by 5 bases, with 11 bases of the junction left unmatched. In germline, CDR1 is SGHNT, CDR2 YYREEE (reference sequence). CDR3 DNA sequence: TGTGCCAGCAGCCGTCAGACAGGGTCTAGGACTGAAGCTTTCTTT. Translation gives CASSRQTGSRTEAFF.

This chain joins TRBV6-5 and TRBJ2-7; a weak D match, TRBD2 (7 bases). Trimming stripped 4 bases from V and 10 bases from J, with 23 bases between. This CDR3 comprises 15 residues. Germline V gives CDR1 MNHEY, CDR2 SVGAGI. In nucleotides, the CDR3 is TGTGCCAGCAGTTCCGATTCGGGGGGCCAGGGTACACAGTACTTC. This sequence encodes CASSSDSGGQGTQYF.

The genes are TRBV19 and TRBJ1-6, with D hard to call. The CDR3 spans 12 residues. The germline CDR1 and CDR2 sequences are LNHDA and SQIVND (reference sequence). V dropped 6 bases and J dropped 0 bases, with 0 bases sitting between them. CDR3 sequence: CASSSYNSPLHF. The CDR3 nucleotides read TGTGCCAGTAGCTCCTATAATTCACCCCTCCACTTT.

The gene calls are TRBV6-5 and TRBJ1-4; no reliable D call. This CDR3 spans 16 amino acids. V was trimmed by 3 bases and J by 4 bases, leaving 15 bases between them. CDR1 is MNHEY, CDR2 SVGAGI, per germline. The CDR3 sequence is CASSYSGRSSNEKLFF. CDR3 nucleotide sequence: TGTGCCAGCAGTTATTCGGGTCGAAGTAGTAATGAAAAACTGTTTTTT.

CDR3 loop: CASSPGHQANYGYTF. As DNA, the CDR3 is TGTGCCAGCAGCCCGGGACATCAAGCTAACTATGGCTACACCTTC. V gene TRBV11-2 combines with J gene TRBJ1-2, with D possibly being TRBD1 (6 bases). The V end was cut by 5 bases, the J end by 0 bases, with 13 bases between. The CDR3 runs to 15 residues. CDR1 and CDR2 from the germline V gene are SGHAT and FQNNGV.

The chain joins TRBV29-1 to TRBJ1-1; possible D gene TRBD1, 5 bases. CDR1 and CDR2 (germline): SQVTM, ANQGSEA. This CDR3 contains 11 residues. Trimming shortened V by 8 bases and J by 2 bases, and 9 bases separated the two germline ends. CDR3 DNA: TGCAGCTCTAGGGGTAACACTGAAGCTTTCTTT. It yields the protein CSSRGNTEAFF.